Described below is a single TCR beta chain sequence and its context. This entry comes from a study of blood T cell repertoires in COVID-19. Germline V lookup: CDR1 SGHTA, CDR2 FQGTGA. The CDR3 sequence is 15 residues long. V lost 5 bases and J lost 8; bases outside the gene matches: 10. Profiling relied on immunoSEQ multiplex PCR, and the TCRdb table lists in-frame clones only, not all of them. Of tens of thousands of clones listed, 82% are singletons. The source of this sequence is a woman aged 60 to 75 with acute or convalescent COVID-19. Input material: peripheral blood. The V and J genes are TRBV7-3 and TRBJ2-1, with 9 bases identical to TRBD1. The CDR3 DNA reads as TGTGCCAGCAGCCTAAAACAGGGGGCTATCGATGAGCAGTTCTTC. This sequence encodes CASSLKQGAIDEQFF.